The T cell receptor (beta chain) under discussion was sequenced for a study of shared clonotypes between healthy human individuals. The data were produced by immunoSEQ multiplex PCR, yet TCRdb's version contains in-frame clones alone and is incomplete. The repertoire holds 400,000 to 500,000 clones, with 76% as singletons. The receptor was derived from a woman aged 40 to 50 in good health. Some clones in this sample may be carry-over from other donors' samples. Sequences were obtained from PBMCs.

In nucleotides, the CDR3 is TGTGCCAGCAGTCCCCCCGGGACAGCCTACGAGCAGTACTTC. Residues: CASSPPGTAYEQYF. V gene TRBV28 combines with J gene TRBJ2-7; TRBD1 matches 7 bases. V shed 5 bases and J 2 bases; nucleotides not matched to a gene: 6. This CDR3 has 14 amino acids. CDR1 and CDR2 (germline): MDHEN, SYDVKM.